Listed here are 8 T cell receptor beta chains from one sample, sequenced in a study of blood T cell repertoires in COVID-19. Generated by immunoSEQ multiplex PCR, the TCRdb table keeps only in-frame clones and is missing some. The sample contains a few hundred thousand clones, approximately 90% of which appear only once. The sequencing sample was made of peripheral blood. These receptor sequences come from a woman in her sixties with COVID-19, enrolled during active disease.

The CDR3 DNA sequence: TGTGCCAGCAGCTCCCTCTTCCCGGACCAAGAGACCCAGTACTTC. It is translated as CASSSLFPDQETQYF. The chain links TRBV7-9 to TRBJ2-5; D remains unclear. This CDR3 has 15 amino acids. V gave up 4 bases and J gave up 0 bases, with 12 bases separating them. CDR1 is SEHNR, CDR2 FQNEAQ, per germline (reference sequence).

V gene TRBV28 combines with J gene TRBJ1-1; 8 nucleotides match TRBD1. This CDR3 has 15 residues. Germline trimming cut 6 bases from V and 3 bases from J; bases unmatched to any gene: 9. CDR1 is MDHEN, CDR2 SYDVKM, per germline. Here the CDR3 DNA reads TGTGCCAGCAGGCCTGCCGGGACAGGCGACACTGAAGCTTTCTTT. Its protein is CASRPAGTGDTEAFF.

This sequence joins TRBV5-6 and TRBJ2-4; 7 bases fit TRBD1. Germline V CDR1 and CDR2: SGHDT, YYEEEE. The CDR3 covers 16 residues. Germline trimming cut 3 bases from V and 7 bases from J; bases unmatched to any gene: 13. This chain's CDR3 is CASSWRQAGGSNIQYF. The CDR3 bases are TGTGCCAGCAGCTGGCGGCAGGCAGGGGGATCGAACATTCAGTACTTC.

CDR3 nucleotides: TGTGCCAGCAGTTACGCAGCGGCCAATCAGCCCCAGCATTTT. Translated: CASSYAAANQPQHF. V is TRBV6-2 or TRBV6-3 and J is TRBJ1-5; no clear D. The V gene's germline CDR1 is MNHEY and CDR2 SVGEGT. The CDR3 consists of 14 residues. V was pared by 2 bases and J by 3 bases, with 8 bases between.

This chain joins TRBV30 and TRBJ1-1; 7 bases are shared with TRBD1. V lost 4 bases, J lost 3 bases, and 5 bases stayed unmatched. The V gene's germline CDR1 is GTSNPN and CDR2 SVGIG (reference sequence). CDR3 length: 13 residues. For the CDR3, the DNA is TGTGCCTGGACCGGGACAGCGGACACTGAAGCTTTCTTT. Translation gives CAWTGTADTEAFF.

This clone was seen a few times. The chain couples TRBV6-2 or TRBV6-3 to TRBJ2-2, with D perhaps TRBD1 (6 bases). V was pared by 2 bases and J by 1 base, with 11 bases between. This CDR3 has 16 amino acids. From germline, CDR1 is MNHEY and CDR2 SVGEGT. The CDR3 sequence is CASSYPTGMNTGELFF. CDR3 nucleotide sequence: TGTGCCAGCAGTTACCCAACAGGGATGAACACCGGGGAGCTGTTTTTT.

V gene TRBV24-1 combines with J gene TRBJ2-1; maybe TRBD1 (6 bases). Trimming stripped 5 bases from V and 2 bases from J, with 9 bases between. Germline loops: CDR1 KGHDR, CDR2 SFDVKD. This CDR3 is 14 amino acids long. The CDR3 bases are TGTGCCACCAGTGCACAGGGCGCCTACAATGAGCAGTTCTTC. This gives the protein CATSAQGAYNEQFF.

The chain carries TRBV14 and TRBJ1-4; 9 bases fit TRBD1. The CDR3 contains 17 residues. Germline CDR1 is SGHDN and CDR2 is FVKESK. V lost 2 bases and J lost 8; bases outside the gene matches: 12. Here the CDR3 DNA reads TGTGCCAGCAGCCAAATCAGCAGCGGACAGGGGTTCGAAAAACTGTTTTTT. It yields the protein CASSQISSGQGFEKLFF. Complete variable domain (other parts from reference TRBV14 and TRBJ1-4): EAGVTQFPSHSVIEKGQTVTLRCDPISGHDNLYWYRRVMGKEIKFLLHFVKESKQDESGMPNNRFLAERTGGTYSTLKVQPAELEDSGVYFCASSQISSGQGFEKLFFGSGTQLSVL.